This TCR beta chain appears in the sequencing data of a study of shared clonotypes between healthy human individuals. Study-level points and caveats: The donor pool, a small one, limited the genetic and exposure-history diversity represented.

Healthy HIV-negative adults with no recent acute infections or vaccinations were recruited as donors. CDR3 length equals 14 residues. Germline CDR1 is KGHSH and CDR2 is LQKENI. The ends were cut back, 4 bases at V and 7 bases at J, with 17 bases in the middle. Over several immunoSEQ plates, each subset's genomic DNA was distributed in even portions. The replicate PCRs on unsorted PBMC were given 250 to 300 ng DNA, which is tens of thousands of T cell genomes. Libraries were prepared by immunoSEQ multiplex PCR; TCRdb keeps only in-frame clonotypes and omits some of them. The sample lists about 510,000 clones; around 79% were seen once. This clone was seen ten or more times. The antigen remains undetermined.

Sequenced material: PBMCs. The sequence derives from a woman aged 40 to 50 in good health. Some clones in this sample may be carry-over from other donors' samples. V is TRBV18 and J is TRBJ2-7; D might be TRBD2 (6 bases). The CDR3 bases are TGTGCCAGCTCACAGTCGGGAGCGACCAGTGAGCAGTACTTC. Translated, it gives CASSQSGATSEQYF. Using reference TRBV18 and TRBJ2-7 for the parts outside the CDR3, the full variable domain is NAGVMQNPRHLVRRRGQEARLRCSPMKGHSHVYWYRQLPEEGLKFMVYLQKENIIDESGMPKERFSAEFPKEGPSILRIQQVVRGDSAAYFCASSQSGATSEQYFGPGTRLTVT.